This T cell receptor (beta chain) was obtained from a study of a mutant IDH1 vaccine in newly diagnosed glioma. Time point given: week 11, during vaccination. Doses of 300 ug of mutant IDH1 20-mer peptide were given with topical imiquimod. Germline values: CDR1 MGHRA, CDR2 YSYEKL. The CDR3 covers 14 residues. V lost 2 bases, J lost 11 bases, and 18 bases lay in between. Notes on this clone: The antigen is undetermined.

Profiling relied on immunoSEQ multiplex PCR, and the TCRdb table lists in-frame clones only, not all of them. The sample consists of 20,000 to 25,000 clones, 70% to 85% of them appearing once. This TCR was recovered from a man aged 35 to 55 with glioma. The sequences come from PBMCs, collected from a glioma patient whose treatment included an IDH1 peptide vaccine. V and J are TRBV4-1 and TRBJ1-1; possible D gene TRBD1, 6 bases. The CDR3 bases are TGCGCCAGCAGCCAAAACACAGGGATCGGTACGGCTTTCTTT. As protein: CASSQNTGIGTAFF.